These 20 T cell receptor beta chains came from one sample sequenced in a study of read filtering for tumor transcriptome and immune sequencing. The library was built from approximately 400 ng RNA with molecular barcoded adaptors for alpha/delta and beta/gamma chains. A single record per CDR3 protein comes from TCRdb applying MiXCR to the reads. Of roughly 56,000 distinct CDR3 sequences in the sample, around 18% are singletons; the top ten hold over 12%. The sample consisted of a population of CD138-negative cells sorted from bone marrow. The receptor set was obtained from a donor aged 40 or over with multiple myeloma.

Only a few counts were recorded for this clonotype. This sequence joins TRBV11-2 and TRBJ2-3, with 9 bases fitting TRBD2. The germline V gene has CDR1 SGHAT and CDR2 FQNNGV. J gave up 4 bases and V 5 bases, and 7 bases lay outside the gene matches. The CDR3 runs to 15 residues. The CDR3 protein is CASSTLAGTADTQYF. CDR3 in DNA: TGTGCCAGCAGCACACTAGCGGGCACGGCAGATACGCAGTATTTT.

This clonotype was recorded many times. This chain links TRBV5-6 with TRBJ2-3; weak D call: TRBD1 (5 bases). Trimming took off 5 bases at V and 0 bases at J, with 10 bases between the two ends. This CDR3 has 14 residues. Per the germline V gene, CDR1 is SGHDT and CDR2 is YYEEEE. CDR3 region: CASRPGFSTDTQYF. CDR3 in DNA: TGTGCCAGCAGACCAGGGTTTAGCACAGATACGCAGTATTTT. Based on the CDR3 plus reference TRBV5-6 and TRBJ2-3, the full variable domain is DAGVTQSPTHLIKTRGQQVTLRCSPKSGHDTVSWYQQALGQGPQFIFQYYEEEERQRGNFPDRFSGHQFPNYSSELNVNALLLGDSALYLCASRPGFSTDTQYFGPGTRLTVL.

This clonotype was recorded many times. The genes are TRBV29-1 and TRBJ2-5; D assignment may be TRBD1 or TRBD2 (5 bases each). The CDR3 loop spans 16 amino acids. With 1 base removed from V and 4 bases from J, the gap between germline ends came to 19 bases. From germline, CDR1 is SQVTM and CDR2 ANQGSEA. CDR3 in DNA: TGCAGCGTTGAAGGGCTCCGGGGACCCTCGGGAGAGACCCAGTACTTC. Encoded protein: CSVEGLRGPSGETQYF. The full variable domain, with the rest looked up from reference TRBV29-1 and TRBJ2-5, is SAVISQKPSRDICQRGTSLTIQCQVDSQVTMMFWYRQQPGQSLTLIATANQGSEATYESGFVIDKFPISRPNLTFSTLTVSNMSPEDSSIYLCSVEGLRGPSGETQYFGPGTRLLVL.

This clonotype has at least ten counts. V is TRBV15 and J is TRBJ1-4, with a possible D match to TRBD1 (6 bases). The germline V gene has CDR1 LNHNV and CDR2 YYDKDF (reference sequence). The V end was cut by 0 bases, the J end by 10 bases, with 12 bases between. The CDR3 loop spans 14 amino acids. CDR3 region: CATSRDFKGGKLFF. CDR3 DNA: TGTGCCACCAGCAGAGATTTTAAGGGGGGAAAACTGTTTTTT.

Many counts were recorded for this clonotype. The chain carries TRBV10-1 and TRBJ2-3; D may be TRBD2 (5 bases). CDR1 and CDR2 (germline): WNHNN, SYGVQD (reference sequence). This CDR3 spans 13 amino acids. V was cut by 5 bases and J by 8 bases, with 14 bases left in between. The CDR3, as DNA: TGCGCCAGCAGTACGGGATCAGTGGTTACGCAGTATTTT. Translated: CASSTGSVVTQYF.

This clonotype was seen only a few times. The chain links TRBV7-9 to TRBJ2-5, with 9 positions matching TRBD2. After removal of 3 bases from V and 2 bases from J, the junction contained 1 base not matched to a gene. Per the germline V gene, CDR1 is SEHNR and CDR2 is FQNEAQ (reference sequence). The CDR3 length is 14 residues. The CDR3 nucleotides read TGTGCCAGCAGCTTGCTAGCGGGACAAGAGACCCAGTACTTC. Its protein product is CASSLLAGQETQYF.

At least ten counts were recorded for this clonotype. The V call is TRBV18, the J call TRBJ2-5, with D perhaps matching TRBD1 or TRBD2 (5 bases each). CDR1 and CDR2 from the germline V gene are KGHSH and LQKENI. The CDR3 is 17 residues long. Between the trimmed V and J ends, which lost 2 bases and 3 bases, there was a span of 19 bases. The CDR3 DNA is TGTGCCAGCTCACCAGGGGTCCGGAGGCAGGGTGAAGAGACCCAGTACTTC. Translation: CASSPGVRRQGEETQYF.

This clonotype was counted ten times or more. The chain couples TRBV29-1 to TRBJ2-7, with 8 bases fitting TRBD1. The germline CDR1 and CDR2 sequences are SQVTM and ANQGSEA. Trimming at V came to 3 bases and at J to 4 bases, leaving 8 bases not matched to a gene. The CDR3 length is 14 residues. The chain's CDR3 is CSVDIGQGGYEQYF. CDR3 sequence (DNA): TGCAGCGTTGATATAGGACAGGGCGGATACGAGCAGTACTTC.

The table lists this clonotype with many counts. The chain employs TRBV20-1 and TRBJ2-2; 8 bases line up with TRBD2. This CDR3 is 16 amino acids long. V was clipped by 0 bases and J by 4 bases; unmatched bases: 7. Looked up from germline, CDR1 is DFQATT and CDR2 is SNEGSKA (reference sequence). In nucleotides, the CDR3 is TGCAGTGCTAGAGATTGGCTTGGACTAGCCACCGGGGAGCTGTTTTTT. Amino acids: CSARDWLGLATGELFF.

This clonotype came up many times. The rearrangement uses TRBV4-1 and TRBJ2-2, with D possibly TRBD1 on 6 matching bases. CDR3 length: 15 amino acids. The germline V and J ends were trimmed by 4 bases and 3 bases, with 12 bases remaining between them. CDR1 and CDR2 from the germline V gene are MGHRA and YSYEKL. The CDR3 reads CASSRSGHYTGELFF. The CDR3 nucleotides read TGCGCCAGCAGCCGATCGGGACACTACACCGGGGAGCTGTTTTTT.

By share, this clonotype counts as medium-sized. CDR3 sequence (DNA): TGTGCCAGCAGCTTAGCTACTAGCGGGAGAAGTAATGAGCAGTTCTTC. Translating it yields CASSLATSGRSNEQFF. J is TRBJ2-1 and V is TRBV7-3, with 11 positions matching TRBD2. Germline CDR1 and CDR2: SGHTA and FQGTGA. V lost 2 bases, J lost 7 bases, and 7 bases stayed unmatched. CDR3 size: 16 residues.

This clonotype was recorded at least ten times. The chain recombines TRBV27 with TRBJ2-3; D unclear. From germline, CDR1 is MNHEY and CDR2 SMNVEV (reference sequence). V lost 6 bases and J lost 1, with 11 bases in between. There are 14 residues in the CDR3. For the CDR3, the DNA is TGTGCCAGCAGACTCTTAAGCGGCACAGATACGCAGTATTTT. It encodes CASRLLSGTDTQYF.

The sample holds many counts of this clonotype. The J gene is TRBJ2-3, the V gene TRBV20-1; D unresolved. The CDR3 has 14 amino acids. In germline, CDR1 is DFQATT, CDR2 SNEGSKA (reference sequence). With 1 base removed from V and 0 bases from J, the gap between germline ends came to 8 bases. DNA for the CDR3: TGCAGTGCTAGAGCTAGAATTAGCACAGATACGCAGTATTTT. It translates to CSARARISTDTQYF.

This clonotype has a count of ten or more. The V and J genes are TRBV29-1 and TRBJ2-1; 9 positions match TRBD1. The junction had 15 bases not matched to a gene; V was cut back by 6 bases and J by 6 bases. Germline CDR1 SQVTM, CDR2 ANQGSEA. The CDR3 covers 16 residues. CDR3 coding DNA: TGCAGCGTCTCTCTCCCGGGACAGGGTGCTTTCAATGAGCAGTTCTTC. This translates into CSVSLPGQGAFNEQFF.

Concerning this clonotype: This may be a read error: a much more frequent sequence differs by one nucleotide. The chain employs TRBV10-3 and TRBJ2-5, with D perhaps given as TRBD1 or TRBD2 (6 bases each). The CDR3 length is 14 residues. Germline CDR1 ENHRY, CDR2 SYGVKD. Trimming cost V 7 bases and J 6 bases, with 18 bases left between them. The CDR3 loop is CAINRDGSGQTQYF. For the CDR3, the DNA is TGTGCCATCAACAGGGACGGGAGTGGGCAGACCCAGTACTTC.

This clonotype was counted at least ten times. The chain employs TRBV7-2 and TRBJ2-7, with TRBD2 matching 15 bases. In germline, CDR1 is SGHTA, CDR2 FQGNSA. The length of the CDR3 is 17 residues. V lost 5 bases, J lost 4 bases, and 9 bases stayed unmatched. In DNA, the CDR3 is TGTGCCAGCAGCGCCGCCGGGACTAGCGGGAGGTCGTACGAGCAGTACTTC. Its protein product is CASSAAGTSGRSYEQYF.

A word on this clonotype: One junction end does not reproduce the germline sequence, and a read error may be involved. The CDR3 region is CASGVRSGGTDTQYF. In DNA, the CDR3 is TGTGCCAGCGGCGTACGGAGCGGGGGAACAGATACGCAGTATTTT. V usage is TRBV9 and J usage is TRBJ2-3, with 8 bases lining up with TRBD2. CDR1 and CDR2 (germline): SGDLS, YYNGEE. This CDR3 is 15 amino acids long.

The V gene is TRBV28, the J gene TRBJ1-5; 10 bases agree with TRBD1. The CDR3 sequence is 14 residues long. Germline CDR1 is MDHEN and CDR2 is SYDVKM. V shed 9 bases, J shed 4 bases, and the junction held 6 bases outside the gene matches. CDR3 DNA: TGTGCCAGTAATAGGGGACAGGGGAATCAGCCCCAGCATTTT. Residues: CASNRGQGNQPQHF.

The rearrangement joins TRBV4-2 to TRBJ1-1, with D hard to call. The V gene's germline CDR1 is LGHNA and CDR2 YNFKEQ. The length of the CDR3 is 13 residues. V shed 0 bases and J shed 4 bases, with 6 bases lying between them. The CDR3 is CASSQDGVTEAFF. The CDR3 region has the DNA TGTGCCAGCAGCCAAGATGGGGTCACTGAAGCTTTCTTT.

A word on this clonotype: Since a much larger clone is just one base distant, this may be a read error. The chain is built from TRBV6-1 and TRBJ2-5; 10 bases agree with TRBD1. CDR1 is MNHNS, CDR2 SASEGT, per germline. The CDR3 extends over 14 amino acids. CDR3 residues: CASRRQGAGEAQYF. In DNA form, the CDR3 reads TGTGCCAGCAGACGACAGGGGGCTGGAGAGGCCCAGTACTTC.